Given below is one T cell receptor (beta chain) in context. Its antigen is undetermined. The sample originates from a study of cytomegalovirus exposure and HLA in healthy donors. Overall study context: Clustering assigned roughly 81% of the approximately 370 genotyped donors to the Caucasian-associated ancestry cluster. Points from the study as a whole: Available immune exposure information was restricted to CMV serostatus only. High sensitivity and specificity were reportedly achieved when the classifier diagnosed cytomegalovirus status. Rarity marked most TCR sequences, yet some public TCRs occurred in many donors.

With 60 Vbeta and 13 Jbeta primers, the PCR was carried out. Measured with immunoSEQ multiplex PCR; TCRdb has only the in-frame clones, and not every one. The sample includes about 100,000 clones, roughly 77% of them seen just once. V shed 8 bases, J shed 8 bases, and the junction held 17 bases outside the gene matches. Germline CDR1 and CDR2: MGHDK and SYGVNS. The CDR3 length is 16 residues. V usage is TRBV25-1 and J usage is TRBJ2-1, with TRBD2 identical over 8 bases. The sequencing input was PBMCs. The clonotype comes from a woman between 45 and 60 years old in good health and CMV-seropositive. CDR3 sequence reads: CASGREGASGLDEQFF. DNA of the CDR3: TGTGCCAGCGGTAGGGAAGGGGCTAGCGGGCTCGATGAGCAGTTCTTC.